The 18 T cell receptor beta chains presented below share a single source sample, sequenced in a study of shared clonotypes between healthy human individuals. Clones were sequenced by immunoSEQ multiplex PCR, and TCRdb holds only the in-frame ones, with some missing. The sample lists millions of clones; about 95% were seen once. Naivety among CD8 cells was defined by CD45RO negativity and positive CCR7 selection, thereby excluding terminally differentiated effector memory CD45RA+ cells. Material: naive CD8+ T cells sorted from blood. Every receptor here comes from a young man in good health.

The chain is built from TRBV5-3 and TRBJ1-2; D remains unclear. TRBV5-3 is classed as an ORF, of uncertain function. The CDR3 sequence is 12 residues long. V was cut by 2 bases and J by 2 bases, with 4 bases left in between. The CDR3 nucleotides read TGTGCCAGAAGCTTCCTCAACTATGGCTACACCTTC. Protein sequence: CARSFLNYGYTF.

CDR3 in DNA: TGTGCCAGCAGCGCCGGGACTAGCGGGGGGGCCCACAATGAGCAGTTCTTC. Translating it yields CASSAGTSGGAHNEQFF. The chain combines TRBV7-9 with TRBJ2-1, with 16 bases lining up with TRBD2. The CDR3 contains 17 residues. Trimming took 5 bases from V and 5 from J; bases not matched to a gene: 6. Germline CDR1 SEHNR, CDR2 FQNEAQ (reference sequence).

The chain recombines TRBV30 with TRBJ1-5; TRBD1 matches 9 bases. In germline, CDR1 is GTSNPN, CDR2 SVGIG (reference sequence). This CDR3 comprises 15 residues. Trimming removed 4 bases from V and 2 bases from J; junction bases left unmatched: 6. The CDR3 region is CAWTVGQGGNQPQHF. CDR3 sequence (DNA): TGTGCCTGGACCGTGGGACAGGGCGGCAATCAGCCCCAGCATTTT.

The chain recombines TRBV7-2 with TRBJ2-7; either TRBD1 or TRBD2 may fit D (6 bases each). The CDR3 spans 12 residues. CDR1 is SGHTA and CDR2 is FQGNSA in the germline V gene. V was clipped by 4 bases and J by 7 bases, with 11 bases between them. This chain's CDR3 is CASSSLGGEQYF. The CDR3 DNA is TGTGCCAGCAGCTCCTTAGGGGGGGAGCAGTACTTC.

To note about this clone: Germline is not matched at one junction end, which may reflect a read error. CDR3 loop: CASTLEGRRGNEQFF. The CDR3, as DNA: TGTGCCAGCACCTTGGAGGGCCGTAGAGGGAATGAGCAGTTCTTC. The chain is built from TRBV5-6 and TRBJ2-1, with D perhaps TRBD2 (6 bases). The CDR3 has 15 residues. CDR1 and CDR2 (germline): SGHDT, YYEEEE.

The chain recombines TRBV6-1 with TRBJ1-1, with D maybe TRBD1 (5 bases). The ends were cut back, 6 bases at V and 5 bases at J, with 16 bases in the middle. This CDR3 contains 14 residues. In germline, CDR1 is MNHNS, CDR2 SASEGT. The CDR3 DNA is TGTGCCAGCAGCGTCTCGCCAGGGTATACTGAAGCTTTCTTT. Its translation is CASSVSPGYTEAFF.

On this clone itself: This CDR3 is also generated by other DNA sequences in the sample. The chain is built from TRBV27 and TRBJ1-2; 7 bases map to TRBD1. V shed 0 bases, J shed 6 bases, and the junction held 1 base outside the gene matches. Germline V CDR1 and CDR2: MNHEY, SMNVEV (reference sequence). This CDR3 region has 13 residues. CDR3: CASSLSGGDGYTF. CDR3 nucleotides: TGTGCCAGCAGTTTATCAGGGGGCGATGGCTACACCTTC.

The J gene is TRBJ2-5, the V gene TRBV6-5; D gene uncertain. CDR3 length equals 14 residues. Trimming removed 6 bases at V and 0 bases at J, with 11 bases between. Germline CDR1 and CDR2: MNHEY and SVGAGI. The CDR3: CASSQYGNQETQYF. The DNA of the CDR3 is TGTGCCAGCAGCCAATATGGTAACCAAGAGACCCAGTACTTC.

This chain joins TRBV5-4 and TRBJ2-5, with 7 bases that match TRBD1. Germline V gene data show CDR1 as SGHNT and CDR2 as YYREEE (reference sequence). The trim removed 0 bases at V and 1 base at J, leaving 3 bases unmatched. This CDR3 is 15 amino acids long. The CDR3 DNA reads TGTGCCAGCAGCTTGGTGGGACAGACCCAAGAGACCCAGTACTTC. Translated, it gives CASSLVGQTQETQYF.

The chain has TRBV5-1 and TRBJ1-1; the D gene is possibly TRBD1 (6 bases). The length of the CDR3 is 17 residues. V lost 0 bases, J lost 0 bases, and 15 bases lay in between. Germline lookup yields CDR1 SGHRS and CDR2 YFSETQ. This CDR3 is CASSLANPRGVNTEAFF. The CDR3 DNA sequence: TGCGCCAGCAGCTTGGCTAATCCTAGGGGGGTGAACACTGAAGCTTTCTTT.

The J gene is TRBJ2-7, the V gene TRBV27, with 8 bases matching TRBD1. The CDR3 length is 16 residues. V gave up 0 bases and J gave up 2 bases; unmatched junction bases: 6. Germline assignment: CDR1 MNHEY and CDR2 SMNVEV (reference sequence). The CDR3 nucleotides are TGTGCCAGCAGTTTATCGGGGACAGGCGACGCCTACGAGCAGTACTTC. Protein product: CASSLSGTGDAYEQYF.

The V gene is TRBV7-8, the J gene TRBJ2-2; TRBD1 is a possible D gene (5 bases). Trimming stripped 1 base from V and 3 bases from J, with 9 bases between. The germline V gene has CDR1 SGHVS and CDR2 FQNEAQ. CDR3 length: 15 amino acids. CDR3 in DNA: TGTGCCAGCAGCTTAGTCAGGGCCGACACCGGGGAGCTGTTTTTT. This sequence encodes CASSLVRADTGELFF.

V usage is TRBV9 and J usage is TRBJ1-5; D uncertain. This CDR3 comprises 15 residues. V dropped 0 bases and J dropped 2 bases, with 9 bases sitting between them. From germline, CDR1 is SGDLS and CDR2 YYNGEE. CDR3 DNA: TGTGCCAGCAGCGTAGAAGGAATCGGCAATCAGCCCCAGCATTTT. Translation gives CASSVEGIGNQPQHF.

CDR3 protein: CASSKGAAVADTQYF. In nucleotides, the CDR3 is TGTGCCAGCAGCAAAGGGGCAGCGGTGGCAGATACGCAGTATTTT. This chain links TRBV21-1 with TRBJ2-3; no check of the table's D call, TRBD2, against the DNA was made. TRBV21-1 is a documented pseudogene. The CDR3 totals 15 residues.

About this clone itself: The germline gene is not matched at one end of the junction; a read error may be the cause. V gene TRBV11-3 combines with J gene TRBJ2-1, with D possibly TRBD2 on 5 matching bases. The CDR3 length is 14 residues. Germline V gene lookup returns CDR1 SGHNT and CDR2 YENEEA. The CDR3 region has the DNA TGTGCCAGCGGCTTGGGGAGCTCCTACAATGAGCAGTTCTTC. It codes for CASGLGSSYNEQFF.

The gene calls are TRBV27 and TRBJ1-4; D remains unclear. The CDR3 consists of 15 residues. Per the germline V gene, CDR1 is MNHEY and CDR2 is SMNVEV (reference sequence). V lost 5 bases to trimming and J lost 7 bases, with 17 bases between them. The DNA of the CDR3 is TGTGCCAGCAGTCCCCGGGGAGGGTGGGGTGAAAAACTGTTTTTT. This translates into CASSPRGGWGEKLFF.

CDR3 sequence: CASSSSGTGSYEQYF. For the CDR3, the DNA is TGCGCCAGCAGCTCTTCCGGGACAGGGTCCTACGAGCAGTACTTC. The rearrangement joins TRBV5-1 to TRBJ2-7; 9 nucleotides line up with TRBD1. The CDR3 totals 15 residues. The germline gives CDR1 SGHRS, CDR2 YFSETQ. Unmatched junction bases numbered 5, after V lost 3 bases and J lost 1 base.

V and J are TRBV27 and TRBJ2-7; maybe TRBD1 (6 bases). The germline V and J ends were trimmed by 6 bases and 3 bases, with 15 bases remaining between them. Germline V gene data show CDR1 as MNHEY and CDR2 as SMNVEV (reference sequence). This CDR3 comprises 14 residues. The CDR3 is CASSTGTYHYEQYF. The CDR3 DNA is TGTGCCAGCAGCACCGGGACATATCACTACGAGCAGTACTTC.